This is a list of T cell receptor beta chains from one sample in a study of blood T cells in healthy people across ages. TCRdb called the 5' RACE reads again in MiXCR, with one record for every CDR3 protein. The sample consists of 1.2 million to 1.5 million distinct CDR3 sequences, approximately 60% of them appearing once. The sequenced sample was blood. The source of these receptors is a man aged 18 to 30 in good health. Both conserved end residues are part of each CDR3. The order of the fields is J gene, V gene, CDR3 length, clone size, CDR3 protein. Some rows mark clone size as missing; the rest say once, few, many or name a class of expanded clone.

>TRBJ2-1|TRBV10-3|16|few
CAISHDRTSGLNEQFF
>TRBJ1-6|TRBV7-2|14|.
CASSLDRVISPLHF
>TRBJ1-2|TRBV4-2|15|.
CASSQKFGNDYGYTF
>TRBJ2-6|TRBV10-3|16|.
CAISESVGYGANVLTF
>TRBJ2-2|TRBV20-1|16|.
CSARPLLAGNTGELFF
>TRBJ2-1|TRBV29-1|13|.
CSHIGGSTHEQFF
>TRBJ1-1|TRBV2|14|.
CASSDDRGVTEAFF
>TRBJ1-1|TRBV6-2/TRBV6-3|13|.
CASSPDGGTEAFF
>TRBJ2-7|TRBV27|14|many
CASSLSGGGYEQYF
>TRBJ1-6|TRBV4-3|17|few
CASSQDSELAYNSPLHF
>TRBJ2-5|TRBV4-2|16|few
CASSQGDETGQETQYF
>.|TRBV20-1|15|.
CSARDLRTSNYEQYF
>TRBJ2-1|TRBV7-2|14|.
CASSSGLVIDEQFF
>TRBJ2-1|TRBV7-2|15|.
CASSPDVTYSNEQFF
>TRBJ1-1|TRBV4-1|16|.
CASSQGPGRVDTEAFF
>TRBJ2-7|TRBV4-2|13|few
CASRAGLAHEQYF
>TRBJ1-2|TRBV28|14|.
CASTPTGTNYGYTF
>TRBJ2-1|TRBV2|15|.
CASSEALAGGLEQFF
>TRBJ2-3|TRBV10-3|13|.
CAISEAYTDTRYF
>TRBJ2-1|TRBV28|16|.
CAAGGSGRTGYNEQFF
>TRBJ2-1|TRBV24-1|12|.
CATSDVGNEQFF
>TRBJ2-3|TRBV29-1|14|.
CSGGRGALGDTQYF
>TRBJ2-1|TRBV3-1|18|.
CASSQEGRAVDLWNEQFF
>TRBJ2-1|TRBV12-3/TRBV12-4|15|.
CASTGARSPYNEQFF
>TRBJ2-3|TRBV10-3|13|.
CAISLGAGDTQYF
>TRBJ1-2|TRBV11-1|13|few
CASSSGRLYGYTF
>TRBJ1-1|TRBV11-2|14|.
CASSLELMNTEAFF
>TRBJ2-7|TRBV2|13|few
CASSEGLDNEQYF
>TRBJ2-3|TRBV10-3|14|few
CAISPIEKRDTQYF
>TRBJ1-1|TRBV7-2|13|.
CASSLRDWAEAFF
>TRBJ2-3|TRBV25-1|13|few
CASSDPPKDTQYF
>TRBJ1-6|TRBV7-2|15|.
CASSLVQGSYSPLHF
>TRBJ1-4|TRBV12-3/TRBV12-4|14|.
CASSTLGTHEKLFF
>TRBJ2-3|TRBV11-1|19|few
CASSLSPFGGEGDTDTQYF
>TRBJ2-1|TRBV6-5|14|.
CASSYSDRANEQFF
>TRBJ2-2|TRBV9|13|.
CASSRPASGELFF
>.|TRBV29-1|10|.
CSVELTEQYF
>TRBJ2-1|TRBV6-2/TRBV6-3|15|.
CASSWTGAFPSEQFF
>TRBJ1-6|TRBV7-2|14|.
CASSFGQYNSPLHF
>TRBJ2-1|TRBV15|15|.
CATSRDGGLRVEQFF